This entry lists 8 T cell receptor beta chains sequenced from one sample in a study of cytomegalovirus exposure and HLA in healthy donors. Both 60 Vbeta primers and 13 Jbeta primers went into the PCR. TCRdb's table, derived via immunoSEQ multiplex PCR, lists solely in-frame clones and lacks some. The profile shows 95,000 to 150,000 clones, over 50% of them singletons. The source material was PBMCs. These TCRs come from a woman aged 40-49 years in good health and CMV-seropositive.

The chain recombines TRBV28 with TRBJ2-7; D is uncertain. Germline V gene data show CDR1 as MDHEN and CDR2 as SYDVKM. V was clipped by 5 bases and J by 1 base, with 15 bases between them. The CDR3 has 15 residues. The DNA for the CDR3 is TGTGCCAGCAGTACCCCCCTGCCCGGTTCCTACGAGCAGTACTTC. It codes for CASSTPLPGSYEQYF.

For the CDR3, the DNA is TGTGCCAGCAGTGAGTGGGGACAGACCTACGAGCAGTACTTC. This gives the protein CASSEWGQTYEQYF. This sequence joins TRBV25-1 and TRBJ2-7; 7 nucleotides align to TRBD1. V trimming: 3 bases; J trimming: 2 bases; junction bases outside the gene matches: 4. This CDR3 has 14 residues. Per the germline V gene, CDR1 is MGHDK and CDR2 is SYGVNS.

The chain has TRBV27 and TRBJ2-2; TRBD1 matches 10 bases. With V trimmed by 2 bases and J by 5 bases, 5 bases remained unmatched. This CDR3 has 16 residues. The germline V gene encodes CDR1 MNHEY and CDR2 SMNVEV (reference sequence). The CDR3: CASSLPGTGVTGELFF. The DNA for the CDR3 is TGTGCCAGCAGTTTACCGGGGACAGGGGTTACCGGGGAGCTGTTTTTT.

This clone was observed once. CDR3 nucleotide sequence: TGTGCCAGTAGTAGGGGCTGGGGGCTTAACTACGAGCAGTACTTC. Translated, it gives CASSRGWGLNYEQYF. The genes are TRBV19 and TRBJ2-7, with D possibly TRBD1 on 6 matching bases. The CDR3 spans 15 residues. Germline CDR1 is LNHDA and CDR2 is SQIVND (reference sequence). Trimming took off 4 bases at V and 3 bases at J, with 16 bases between the two ends.

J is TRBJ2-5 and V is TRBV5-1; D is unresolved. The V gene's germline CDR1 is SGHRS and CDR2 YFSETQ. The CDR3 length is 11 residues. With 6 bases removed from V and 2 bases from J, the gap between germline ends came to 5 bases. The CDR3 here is CASKQQETQYF. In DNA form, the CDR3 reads TGCGCCAGCAAACAGCAAGAGACCCAGTACTTC. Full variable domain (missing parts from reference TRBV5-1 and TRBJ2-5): KAGVTQTPRYLIKTRGQQVTLSCSPISGHRSVSWYQQTPGQGLQFLFEYFSETQRNKGNFPGRFSGRQFSNSRSEMNVSTLELGDSALYLCASKQQETQYFGPGTRLLVL.

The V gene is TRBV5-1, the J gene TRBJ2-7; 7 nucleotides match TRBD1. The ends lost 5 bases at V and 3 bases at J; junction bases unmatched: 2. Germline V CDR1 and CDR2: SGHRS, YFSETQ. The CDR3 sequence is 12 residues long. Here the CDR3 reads CASRTGNYEQYF. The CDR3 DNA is TGCGCCAGCAGGACAGGGAACTACGAGCAGTACTTC. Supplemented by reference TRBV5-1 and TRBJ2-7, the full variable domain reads KAGVTQTPRYLIKTRGQQVTLSCSPISGHRSVSWYQQTPGQGLQFLFEYFSETQRNKGNFPGRFSGRQFSNSRSEMNVSTLELGDSALYLCASRTGNYEQYFGPGTRLTVT.

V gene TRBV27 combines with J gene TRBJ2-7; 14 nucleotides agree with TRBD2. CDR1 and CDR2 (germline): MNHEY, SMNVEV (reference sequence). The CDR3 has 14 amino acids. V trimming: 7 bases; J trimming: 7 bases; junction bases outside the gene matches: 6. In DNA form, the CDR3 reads TGTGCCAGCAAGACTAGCGGGAGGGCGGGAGAGCAGTACTTC. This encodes CASKTSGRAGEQYF.

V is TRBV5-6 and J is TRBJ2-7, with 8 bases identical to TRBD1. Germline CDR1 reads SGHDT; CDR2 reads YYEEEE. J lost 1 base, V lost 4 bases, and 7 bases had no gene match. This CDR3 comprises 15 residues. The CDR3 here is CASSIRQGISYEQYF. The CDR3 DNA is TGTGCCAGCAGCATCAGACAGGGGATTTCCTACGAGCAGTACTTC.